One and the same sample provided the 10 T cell receptor beta chains below, sequenced in a study of blood T cell repertoires in COVID-19. Generated by immunoSEQ multiplex PCR, the TCRdb table keeps only in-frame clones and is missing some. Of some 200,000 clones in the sample, just under 85% are singletons; the top ten hold approximately 1.2%. Sequencing was done on a sample of PBMCs or T cells enriched from blood (not recorded which). These receptors were obtained from a woman in her forties with acute COVID-19.

In this sample, this clone turned up a few times. The V and J genes are TRBV27 and TRBJ2-2; the D gene is possibly TRBD2 (6 bases). Trimming stripped 5 bases from V and 4 bases from J, with 8 bases between. The CDR3 loop spans 13 amino acids. Per germline, CDR1 MNHEY and CDR2 SMNVEV (reference sequence). CDR3 loop: CASSPRGTGELFF. In DNA form, the CDR3 reads TGTGCCAGCAGTCCGCGGGGCACCGGGGAGCTGTTTTTT.

This chain links TRBV7-9 with TRBJ2-7; D may be TRBD1 (6 bases). V was cut by 1 base and J by 1 base, with 8 bases left in between. CDR1 is SEHNR, CDR2 FQNEAQ, per germline (reference sequence). The CDR3 spans 14 residues. CDR3 sequence reads: CASSLGGTSYEQYF. DNA of the CDR3: TGTGCCAGCAGCTTAGGGGGGACATCCTACGAGCAGTACTTC.

V gene TRBV5-5 combines with J gene TRBJ2-1, with TRBD2 matching 11 bases. This CDR3 contains 16 residues. Trimming took 4 bases from V and 0 from J; bases not matched to a gene: 3. Germline V gives CDR1 SGHKS, CDR2 YYEKEE (reference sequence). CDR3 in amino acids: CASSPSGRSSYNEQFF. For the CDR3, the DNA is TGTGCCAGCAGCCCTAGCGGGAGGAGCTCCTACAATGAGCAGTTCTTC.

A single count supports this clone. The rearrangement joins TRBV27 to TRBJ1-5; tentatively, D is TRBD1 (5 bases). From germline, CDR1 is MNHEY and CDR2 SMNVEV (reference sequence). The CDR3 is 16 amino acids. V lost 5 bases and J 0 bases, leaving 14 bases between the germline ends. The CDR3 reads CASSLVAGHSNQPQHF. The CDR3, as DNA: TGTGCCAGCAGTCTCGTGGCAGGGCATAGCAATCAGCCCCAGCATTTT.

Many counts were recorded for this clone. V is TRBV9 and J is TRBJ2-1; 13 positions match TRBD2. The V gene end was trimmed by 3 bases and the J gene end by 8 bases; junction bases not matched to a gene: 5. The V gene's germline CDR1 is SGDLS and CDR2 YYNGEE. There are 15 residues in the CDR3. The CDR3 protein is CASSDGTSGIDEQFF. CDR3 bases: TGTGCCAGCAGCGATGGGACTAGCGGGATCGATGAGCAGTTCTTC.

The V call is TRBV2, the J call TRBJ1-1; the match to TRBD1 covers 9 bases. Germline CDR1 is SNHLY and CDR2 is FYNNEI. The CDR3 consists of 15 residues. Losses at the gene ends were 8 bases for V and 1 base for J; bases not matched to a gene: 8. Here the CDR3 reads CASLGQGMWNTEAFF. The CDR3 DNA follows: TGTGCCAGCCTGGGACAGGGTATGTGGAACACTGAAGCTTTCTTT.

The table lists this clone with a few counts. CDR3 sequence: CATSDLGREGAGELFF. CDR3 nucleotides: TGTGCCACCAGTGATTTGGGCAGGGAAGGGGCCGGGGAGCTGTTTTTT. The genes are TRBV24-1 and TRBJ2-2; D might be TRBD1 (5 bases). From germline, CDR1 is KGHDR and CDR2 SFDVKD. This CDR3 is built from 16 residues. V dropped 0 bases and J dropped 6 bases, with 13 bases sitting between them.

The chain is built from TRBV14 and TRBJ1-1; D is unresolved. Germline CDR1 SGHDN, CDR2 FVKESK. The CDR3 consists of 13 residues. V shed 0 bases and J shed 3 bases, with 5 bases lying between them. The CDR3 loop reads CASSQDRYTEAFF. In DNA, the CDR3 is TGTGCCAGCAGCCAAGATCGTTACACTGAAGCTTTCTTT.

The V gene is TRBV9, the J gene TRBJ2-7; perhaps TRBD2 as D (6 bases). The germline V gene encodes CDR1 SGDLS and CDR2 YYNGEE. The V end was cut by 4 bases, the J end by 1 base, with 15 bases between. The CDR3 has 15 residues. The CDR3 region is CASSSEGTQSYEQYF. The CDR3 bases are TGTGCCAGCAGCTCAGAGGGGACTCAATCCTACGAGCAGTACTTC.

This sequence joins TRBV28 and TRBJ1-2; 10 bases are shared with TRBD1. Germline V gives CDR1 MDHEN, CDR2 SYDVKM. V was clipped by 3 bases and J by 1 base; unmatched bases: 2. The CDR3 loop spans 15 amino acids. CDR3 sequence: CASSFRDRGNYGYTF. CDR3 nucleotide sequence: TGTGCCAGCAGTTTTCGGGACAGGGGTAACTATGGCTACACCTTC.